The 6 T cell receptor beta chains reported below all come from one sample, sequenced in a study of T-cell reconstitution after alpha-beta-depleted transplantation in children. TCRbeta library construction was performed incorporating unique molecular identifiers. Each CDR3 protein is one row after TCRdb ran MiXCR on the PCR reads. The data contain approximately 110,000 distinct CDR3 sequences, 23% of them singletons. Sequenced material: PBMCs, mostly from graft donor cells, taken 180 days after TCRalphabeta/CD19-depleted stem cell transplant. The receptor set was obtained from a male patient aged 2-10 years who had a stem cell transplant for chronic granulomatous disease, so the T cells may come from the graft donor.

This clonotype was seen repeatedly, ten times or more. CDR3 DNA sequence: TGTGCCAGCAGAAGTGGACGAACCTACGAGCAGTACTTC. It translates to CASRSGRTYEQYF. The chain is built from TRBV21-1 and TRBJ2-7. TRBV21-1 is deemed a pseudogene. The CDR3 runs to 13 residues.

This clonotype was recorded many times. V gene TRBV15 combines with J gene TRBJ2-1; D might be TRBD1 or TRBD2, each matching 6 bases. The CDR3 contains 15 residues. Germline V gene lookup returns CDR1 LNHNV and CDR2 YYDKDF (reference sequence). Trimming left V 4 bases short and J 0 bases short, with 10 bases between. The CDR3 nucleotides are TGTGCCACCAGCAAGGGGGGCAGCTCCTACAATGAGCAGTTCTTC. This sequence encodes CATSKGGSSYNEQFF.

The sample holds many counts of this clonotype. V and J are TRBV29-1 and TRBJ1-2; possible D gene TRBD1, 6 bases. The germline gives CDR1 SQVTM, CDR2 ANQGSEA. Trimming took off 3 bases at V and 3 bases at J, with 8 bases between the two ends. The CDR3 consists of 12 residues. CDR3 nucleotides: TGCAGCGTTGACGGGGGGCACTATGGCTACACCTTC. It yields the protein CSVDGGHYGYTF.

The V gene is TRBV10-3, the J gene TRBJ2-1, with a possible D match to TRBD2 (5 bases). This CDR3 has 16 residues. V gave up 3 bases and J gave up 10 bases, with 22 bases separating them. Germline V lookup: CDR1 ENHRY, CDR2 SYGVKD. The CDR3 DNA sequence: TGTGCCATCAGTGAATTGGAACGGGGTCCTGGCAAGGAGCAGTTCTTC. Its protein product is CAISELERGPGKEQFF.

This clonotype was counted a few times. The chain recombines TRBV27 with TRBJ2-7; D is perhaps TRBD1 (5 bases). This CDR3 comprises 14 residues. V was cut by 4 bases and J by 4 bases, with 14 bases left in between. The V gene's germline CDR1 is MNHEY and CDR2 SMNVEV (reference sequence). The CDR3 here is CASSSSSQGYEQYF. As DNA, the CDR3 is TGTGCCAGCAGTTCCTCCTCCCAGGGTTACGAGCAGTACTTC.

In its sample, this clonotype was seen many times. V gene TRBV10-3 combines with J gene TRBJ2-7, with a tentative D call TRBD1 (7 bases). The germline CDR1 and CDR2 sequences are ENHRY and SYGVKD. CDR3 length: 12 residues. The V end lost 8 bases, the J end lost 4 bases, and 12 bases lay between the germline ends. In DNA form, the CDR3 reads TGTGCCATCGCGGGACAGTCTTACGAGCAGTACTTC. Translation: CAIAGQSYEQYF.